The 10 T cell receptor beta chains given below trace back to one sample, sequenced in a study of T cell changes during pregnancy in multiple sclerosis. TCRdb's copy holds only in-frame clones and misses some; the assay was immunoSEQ multiplex PCR. Here the sample spans 79,000 or so clones, roughly nine tenths being singletons. The input for sequencing was CD4+ T cells from peripheral blood mononuclear cells, taken before pregnancy. These receptors came from a female donor with multiple sclerosis, enrolled in a pregnancy study.

The V gene is TRBV15, the J gene TRBJ2-5, with 13 bases lining up with TRBD2. The trim removed 6 bases at V and 5 bases at J, leaving 3 bases unmatched. Germline values: CDR1 LNHNV, CDR2 YYDKDF (reference sequence). The CDR3 is made up of 14 amino acids. The CDR3 region is CATSPGLAGETQYF. CDR3 sequence (DNA): TGTGCCACCAGTCCGGGACTAGCGGGGGAGACCCAGTACTTC.

The J gene is TRBJ2-1, the V gene TRBV29-1, with 10 nucleotides matching TRBD2. This CDR3 spans 17 amino acids. Trimming at V came to 6 bases and at J to 1 base, leaving 12 bases not matched to a gene. Germline V gene lookup returns CDR1 SQVTM and CDR2 ANQGSEA. The CDR3 region has the DNA TGCAGCGTGCGAGGACTAGCGGAGGGGGGGTCCTACAATGAGCAGTTCTTC. Its translation is CSVRGLAEGGSYNEQFF.

The chain has TRBV27 and TRBJ1-3; 8 nucleotides match TRBD1. Losses at the gene ends were 5 bases for V and 4 bases for J; bases not matched to a gene: 7. Per the germline V gene, CDR1 is MNHEY and CDR2 is SMNVEV (reference sequence). The CDR3 covers 15 residues. The CDR3 region is CASSPRTGQGNTIYF. CDR3 DNA sequence: TGTGCCAGCAGTCCTCGGACAGGGCAGGGAAACACCATATATTTT.

The V call is TRBV2, the J call TRBJ2-5; 8 positions match TRBD1. There are 16 residues in the CDR3. The trim removed 6 bases at V and 1 base at J, leaving 10 bases unmatched. Germline V lookup: CDR1 SNHLY, CDR2 FYNNEI. The chain's CDR3 is CASRGRTGSVQETQYF. Here the CDR3 DNA reads TGTGCCAGCAGGGGGAGGACAGGGTCCGTCCAAGAGACCCAGTACTTC.

The chain combines TRBV4-1 with TRBJ2-1; no firm D call. There are 13 residues in the CDR3. Trimming removed 4 bases from V and 8 bases from J, with 12 bases in between. Germline V gene data show CDR1 as MGHRA and CDR2 as YSYEKL. The DNA of the CDR3 is TGCGCCAGCAGCCGTACCTTGGGCGATGAGCAGTTCTTC. This gives the protein CASSRTLGDEQFF.

V and J are TRBV7-7 and TRBJ2-5; maybe TRBD1 (6 bases). Trimming stripped 5 bases from V and 3 bases from J, with 10 bases between. CDR1 is SSHAT and CDR2 is FNYEAQ in the germline V gene (reference sequence). CDR3 length: 13 residues. Written as DNA, the CDR3 is TGTGCCAGCAGCGCAGACAGGAAAGAGACCCAGTACTTC. It specifies CASSADRKETQYF.

The V call is TRBV27, the J call TRBJ2-1; tentatively, D is TRBD2 (7 bases). Trimming removed 3 bases from V and 3 bases from J, with 12 bases in between. CDR3 length: 15 amino acids. Germline lookup yields CDR1 MNHEY and CDR2 SMNVEV (reference sequence). DNA for the CDR3: TGTGCCAGCAGTTTGGCGGGGGCTTTCTACAATGAGCAGTTCTTC. It specifies CASSLAGAFYNEQFF.

The chain joins TRBV7-3 to TRBJ2-2; TRBD2 matches at 10 bases. The CDR3 loop spans 17 amino acids. With 4 bases clipped from V and 4 bases from J, the junction kept 9 bases outside the gene matches. Germline-derived CDR1 and CDR2 are SGHTA and FQGTGA. In nucleotides, the CDR3 is TGTGCCAGCAGCTCCTCAGCGCTAGCGGGAGTCACCGGGGAGCTGTTTTTT. Its translation is CASSSSALAGVTGELFF. Together with reference TRBV7-3 and TRBJ2-2, the CDR3 gives the full variable domain: GAGVSQTPSNKVTEKGKYVELRCDPISGHTALYWYRQSLGQGPEFLIYFQGTGAADDSGLPNDRFFAVRPEGSVSTLKIQRTERGDSAVYLCASSSSALAGVTGELFFGEGSRLTVL.

Turning to this clone: Other nucleotide sequences from this sample produce the same CDR3. The chain carries TRBV30 and TRBJ2-3; 7 nucleotides agree with TRBD1. V was clipped by 5 bases and J by 0 bases; unmatched bases: 5. Per germline, CDR1 GTSNPN and CDR2 SVGIG (reference sequence). The CDR3 is 14 residues long. The CDR3 is CAWSPGQSTDTQYF. CDR3 in DNA: TGTGCCTGGTCGCCGGGACAGAGCACAGATACGCAGTATTTT.

A single count supports this clone. V usage is TRBV18 and J usage is TRBJ2-1; 10 positions match TRBD2. Germline V gives CDR1 KGHSH, CDR2 LQKENI. The CDR3 has 16 residues. V trimming: 1 base; J trimming: 5 bases; junction bases outside the gene matches: 5. The CDR3 protein is CASSPLSSGSNNEQFF. DNA of the CDR3: TGTGCCAGCTCACCACTTTCTAGCGGGAGTAACAATGAGCAGTTCTTC.